This T cell receptor (beta chain) appears in the sequencing data of a study of cytomegalovirus exposure and HLA in healthy donors. Findings and limits, study-wide: In all likelihood, a cluster of highly shared sequence variants was a sequencing artifact. Most observed TCR sequences were rare, whereas some public TCRs were detected in many donors. Available immune exposure information covered CMV serostatus only. TRBV6-2, TRBV6-3 and other indistinguishable V segments were excluded.

Primers for the PCR totalled 60 Vbeta and 13 Jbeta. Sequenced by immunoSEQ multiplex PCR; TCRdb stores in-frame clones only, minus some. The sample lists under 130,000 clones, approximately 16% occurring once. This CDR3 has 16 amino acids. Germline V gives CDR1 SGHTA, CDR2 FQGTGA. V lost 4 bases to trimming and J lost 6 bases; unmatched junction nucleotides: 8. The sample holds one count of this clone. Its target is unknown. This chain connects TRBV7-3 to TRBJ2-1, with TRBD2 matching over 11 bases. The sequence derives from a female donor in good health and CMV-seronegative. Material for sequencing was PBMCs. CDR3 sequence: CASSSGLAGGPNEQFF. The CDR3 bases are TGTGCCAGCAGCTCGGGGTTAGCGGGAGGGCCCAATGAGCAGTTCTTC.